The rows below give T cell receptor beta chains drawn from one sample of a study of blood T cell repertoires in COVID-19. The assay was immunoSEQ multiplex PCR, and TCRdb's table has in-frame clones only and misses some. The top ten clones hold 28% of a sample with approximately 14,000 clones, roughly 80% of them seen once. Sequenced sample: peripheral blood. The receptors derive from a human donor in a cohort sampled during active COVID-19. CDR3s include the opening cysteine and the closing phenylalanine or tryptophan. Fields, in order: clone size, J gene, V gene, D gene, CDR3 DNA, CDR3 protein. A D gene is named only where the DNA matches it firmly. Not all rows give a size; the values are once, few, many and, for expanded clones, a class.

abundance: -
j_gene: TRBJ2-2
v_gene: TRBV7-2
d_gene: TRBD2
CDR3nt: TGTGCCAGCAGTCGAATAGCGGGTTCGAACACCGGGGAGCTGTTTTTT
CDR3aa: CASSRIAGSNTGELFF

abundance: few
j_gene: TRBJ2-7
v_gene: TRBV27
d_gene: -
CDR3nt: TGTGCCAGCAGTTCGGGGACATCCTACGAGCAGTACTTC
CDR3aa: CASSSGTSYEQYF

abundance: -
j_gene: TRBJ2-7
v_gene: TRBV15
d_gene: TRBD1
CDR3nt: TGTGCCACCAGCTTGCGGACAGGGATCTACGAGCAGTACTTC
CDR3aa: CATSLRTGIYEQYF

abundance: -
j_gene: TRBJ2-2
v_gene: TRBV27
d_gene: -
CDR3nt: TGTGCCACCATGACAGGGAACACCGGGGAGCTGTTTTTT
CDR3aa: CATMTGNTGELFF

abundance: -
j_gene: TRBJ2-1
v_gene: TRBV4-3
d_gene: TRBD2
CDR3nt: TGCGCCAGCAGCCAAGGCGGTCCTAGCGGGAGGAGTCTCAATGAGCAGTTCTTC
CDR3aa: CASSQGGPSGRSLNEQFF

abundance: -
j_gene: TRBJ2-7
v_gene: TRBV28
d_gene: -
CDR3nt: TGTGCCAGCATGCGTCGGGACTTCACCTCCTACGAGCAGTACTTC
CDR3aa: CASMRRDFTSYEQYF

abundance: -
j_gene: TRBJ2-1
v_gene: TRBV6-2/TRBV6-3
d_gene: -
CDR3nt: TGTGCCAGCAGTCGGGCAGGGGCCTACAATGAGCAGTTCTTC
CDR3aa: CASSRAGAYNEQFF

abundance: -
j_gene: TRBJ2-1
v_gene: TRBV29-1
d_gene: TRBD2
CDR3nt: TGCAGCGGCACGGGACGGGAGGGGGGCTACAATGAGCAGTTCTTC
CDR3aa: CSGTGREGGYNEQFF

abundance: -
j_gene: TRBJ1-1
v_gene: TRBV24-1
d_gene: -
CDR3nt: TGTGCCACCAGTGACCCCACGGGGGGGGGCGAGACTGAAGCTTTCTTT
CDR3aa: CATSDPTGGGETEAFF

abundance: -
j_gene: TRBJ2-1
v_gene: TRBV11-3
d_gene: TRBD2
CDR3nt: TGTGCCAGCAGCTTAGGGACCGGGACTAGCGGGGAAGAGCAGTTCTTC
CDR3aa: CASSLGTGTSGEEQFF

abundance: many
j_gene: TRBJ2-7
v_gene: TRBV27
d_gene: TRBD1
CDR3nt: TGTGCCAGCAGTTTAGGGACAGCTTACGAGCAGTACTTC
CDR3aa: CASSLGTAYEQYF

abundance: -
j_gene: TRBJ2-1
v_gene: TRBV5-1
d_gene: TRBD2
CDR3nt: TGCGCCAGCAGCTTGGGGGCGGGAGCAGCTGGTGAGCAGTTCTTC
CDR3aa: CASSLGAGAAGEQFF

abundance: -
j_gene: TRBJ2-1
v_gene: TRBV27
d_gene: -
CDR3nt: TGTGCCAGCAGGGGTCGAGGAAACAATGAGCAGTTCTTC
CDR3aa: CASRGRGNNEQFF

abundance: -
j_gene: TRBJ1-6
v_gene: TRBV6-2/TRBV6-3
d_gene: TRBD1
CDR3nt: TGTGCCAGCAGTTCCACAGGGGTTCAGTCACCCCTCCACTTT
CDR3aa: CASSSTGVQSPLHF

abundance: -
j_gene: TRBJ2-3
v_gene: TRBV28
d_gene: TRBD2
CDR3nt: TGTGCCAGCAGTGCCAAGCTAGCGGGAATCACAGATACGCAGTATTTT
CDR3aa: CASSAKLAGITDTQYF

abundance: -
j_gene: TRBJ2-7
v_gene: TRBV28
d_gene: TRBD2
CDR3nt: TGTGCCAGCAAGGGACTAGCGGGAGTGCGGAACGAGCAGTACTTC
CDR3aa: CASKGLAGVRNEQYF

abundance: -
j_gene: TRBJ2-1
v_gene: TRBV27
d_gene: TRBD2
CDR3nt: TGTGCCAGCAGTCCGCCGGGACTAGTGAACAATGAGCAGTTCTTC
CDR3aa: CASSPPGLVNNEQFF

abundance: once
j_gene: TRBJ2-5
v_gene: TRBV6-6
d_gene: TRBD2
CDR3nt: TGTGCCAGCACCGAGCGGGATTACCAAGAGACCCAGTACTTC
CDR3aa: CASTERDYQETQYF

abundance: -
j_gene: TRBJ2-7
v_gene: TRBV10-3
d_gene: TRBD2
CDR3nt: TGTGCCATCAAAGCTACTAGCGGGACCTACGAGCAGTACTTC
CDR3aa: CAIKATSGTYEQYF

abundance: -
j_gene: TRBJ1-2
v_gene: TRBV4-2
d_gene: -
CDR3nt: TGTGCCAGCAGCCAAGATCTGGCACGGGGGGGGAACGGCTACACCTTC
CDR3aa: CASSQDLARGGNGYTF

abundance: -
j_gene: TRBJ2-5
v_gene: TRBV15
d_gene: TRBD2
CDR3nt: TGTGCCACCAGCAGAGAGGGGCTAGCGGGTTCAGAGACCCAGTACTTC
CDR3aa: CATSREGLAGSETQYF

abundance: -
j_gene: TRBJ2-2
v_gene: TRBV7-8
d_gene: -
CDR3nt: TGTGCCAGCAATTCTCTCGGCACCGGGGAGCTGTTTTTT
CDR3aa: CASNSLGTGELFF